The 19 T cell receptor beta chains below were found in one sample sequenced in a study of CD8 T cells in ankylosing spondylitis. TCRdb used MiXCR to reprocess the 5' RACE reads, holding one entry per CDR3 protein. In the table there are about 92,000 distinct CDR3 sequences, about 9.1% of which are singletons. Source material: blood, either unsorted or a sorted T cell fraction (not recorded which). Every receptor here comes from a male donor with ankylosing spondylitis or in good health (not recorded which).

This clonotype was recorded many times. The rearrangement uses TRBV5-1 and TRBJ2-1, with TRBD1 matching over 9 bases. Germline trimming cut 5 bases from V and 0 bases from J; bases unmatched to any gene: 3. Germline V gene sequence: CDR1 SGHRS, CDR2 YFSETQ. This CDR3 has 15 amino acids. This chain's CDR3 is CASRGTGSSYNEQFF. The CDR3 DNA is TGCGCCAGCAGGGGGACAGGGAGCTCCTACAATGAGCAGTTCTTC.

This clonotype was seen many times. The V gene is TRBV7-2, the J gene TRBJ2-5; TRBD2 matches at 10 bases. J gave up 5 bases and V 1 base, and 4 bases lay outside the gene matches. The CDR3 is made up of 15 amino acids. Germline V gene sequence: CDR1 SGHTA, CDR2 FQGNSA. The CDR3 DNA is TGTGCCAGCAGCTTAGTAGTTAGCGGGGGGGAGACCCAGTACTTC. Protein product: CASSLVVSGGETQYF.

This clonotype was detected ten times or more. CDR3 region: CSALKLDTQYF. CDR3 DNA sequence: TGCAGTGCTTTGAAGTTGGATACGCAGTATTTT. This chain uses TRBV20-1 with TRBJ2-3; D remains unclear. Trimming removed 5 bases from V and 6 bases from J, with 9 bases in between. Germline V gene lookup returns CDR1 DFQATT and CDR2 SNEGSKA (reference sequence). The CDR3 contains 11 residues.

The chain combines TRBV24-1 with TRBJ2-5; 9 bases fit TRBD1. The CDR3 length is 15 residues. V was clipped by 6 bases and J by 3 bases; unmatched bases: 7. The germline V gene has CDR1 KGHDR and CDR2 SFDVKD. The CDR3: CATSIPGTGKETQYF. DNA for the CDR3: TGTGCCACCAGTATACCAGGGACAGGGAAAGAGACCCAGTACTTC.

There are many counts of this clonotype. The rearrangement uses TRBV12-3 or TRBV12-4 and TRBJ1-1; D may be TRBD1 (5 bases). The V and J ends lost 5 bases and 1 base respectively, with 20 bases between them. The CDR3 extends over 17 amino acids. The CDR3 reads CASSPSGHVTPNTEAFF. The CDR3 coding sequence is TGTGCCAGCAGTCCCTCAGGACACGTCACCCCGAACACTGAAGCTTTCTTT.

There are many counts of this clonotype. V usage is TRBV20-1 and J usage is TRBJ1-2; possibly TRBD1 for D (5 bases). The CDR3 is made up of 11 amino acids. CDR1 and CDR2 from the germline V gene are DFQATT and SNEGSKA (reference sequence). V shed 6 bases and J shed 9 bases, with 14 bases lying between them. The CDR3 here is CSAGQGRSYTF. The CDR3 nucleotides read TGCAGTGCAGGTCAGGGCAGAAGCTACACCTTC.

This clonotype was found many times. The rearrangement joins TRBV19 to TRBJ2-1; 12 nucleotides match TRBD2. This CDR3 comprises 13 residues. V lost 9 bases and J lost 4; bases outside the gene matches: 1. The germline CDR1 and CDR2 sequences are LNHDA and SQIVND (reference sequence). This CDR3 is CASGLAGYNEQFF. CDR3 DNA: TGTGCCAGCGGACTAGCGGGGTACAATGAGCAGTTCTTC. Filled out from reference TRBV19 and TRBJ2-1, the complete variable domain reads DGGITQSPKYLFRKEGQNVTLSCEQNLNHDAMYWYRQDPGQGLRLIYYSQIVNDFQKGDIAEGYSVSREKKESFPLTVTSAQKNPTAFYLCASGLAGYNEQFFGPGTRLTVL.

This clonotype has a count of ten or more. The rearrangement uses TRBV20-1 and TRBJ2-1; 11 bases are a match to TRBD2. Trimming at V came to 5 bases and at J to 9 bases, leaving 12 bases not matched to a gene. The CDR3 is made up of 15 amino acids. The germline gives CDR1 DFQATT, CDR2 SNEGSKA (reference sequence). The CDR3 DNA reads TGCAGTGCTGAAGGGGGGGGACTAGCGGTGTCTGAGCAGTTCTTC. Amino acid sequence: CSAEGGGLAVSEQFF.

With respect to this clonotype: This could be a read error, since a much larger clone is one nucleotide away. The chain combines TRBV6-6 with TRBJ1-2; the D is unclear. CDR1 and CDR2 (germline): MNHNY, SVGAGI (reference sequence). This CDR3 is 13 amino acids long. The CDR3 DNA reads TGTGCCAGCAACCAAGGCGGTAACTATGGCTGCACCTTC. As protein: CASNQGGNYGCTF.

This clonotype showed up many times. This chain joins TRBV2 and TRBJ2-2; 8 bases fit TRBD1. Looked up from germline, CDR1 is SNHLY and CDR2 is FYNNEI. The CDR3 loop spans 15 amino acids. V was clipped by 4 bases and J by 5 bases; unmatched bases: 6. The CDR3 region has the DNA TGTGCCAGCAGTGGCCGGGACAGGCGAACCGGGGAGCTGTTTTTT. Its translation is CASSGRDRRTGELFF.

The rearrangement joins TRBV9 to TRBJ2-2; D uncertain. The CDR3 contains 12 residues. The V gene lost 4 bases and the J gene lost 6 bases, with 7 bases spanning the gap. Germline-derived CDR1 and CDR2 are SGDLS and YYNGEE. CDR3 in DNA: TGTGCCAGCAGCCCCCTCCCCGGGGAGCTGTTTTTT. Translation gives CASSPLPGELFF.

The chain links TRBV7-2 to TRBJ2-1; possible D gene TRBD2, 5 bases. Germline values: CDR1 SGHTA, CDR2 FQGNSA. V was cut by 5 bases and J by 3 bases, with 17 bases left in between. There are 16 residues in the CDR3. CDR3: CASSQYSLAVYNEQFF. In DNA, the CDR3 is TGTGCCAGCAGCCAGTACAGCCTAGCCGTCTACAATGAGCAGTTCTTC.

This clonotype was detected ten times or more. The J gene is TRBJ2-7, the V gene TRBV27; D remains unclear. The V end was cut by 5 bases, the J end by 1 base, with 15 bases between. CDR3 length: 15 residues. Per germline, CDR1 MNHEY and CDR2 SMNVEV (reference sequence). CDR3 in DNA: TGTGCCAGCAGTGGTGGTTCTGGGTGGTCCTACGAGCAGTACTTC. It specifies CASSGGSGWSYEQYF.

In its sample, this clonotype was seen many times. The V gene is TRBV12-3 or TRBV12-4, the J gene TRBJ1-5; 7 bases map to TRBD1. The CDR3 sequence is 14 residues long. V lost 6 bases to trimming and J lost 2 bases; unmatched junction nucleotides: 4. As DNA, the CDR3 is TGTGCCAGCAGCCCCCAGGGGGGCAATCAGCCCCAGCATTTT. Translating it yields CASSPQGGNQPQHF.

This clonotype was picked up many times. The genes are TRBV5-1 and TRBJ1-6, with TRBD1 matching 9 bases. With V trimmed by 2 bases and J by 6 bases, 3 bases remained unmatched. The CDR3 spans 15 residues. Germline V CDR1 and CDR2: SGHRS, YFSETQ. In DNA form, the CDR3 reads TGCGCCAGCAGCTTACAGGGGGCGGTTAATTCACCCCTCCACTTT. Its protein product is CASSLQGAVNSPLHF.

This clonotype appeared many times. The V call is TRBV27, the J call TRBJ2-1; 11 positions match TRBD2. J lost 4 bases, V lost 5 bases, and 10 bases had no gene match. The CDR3 length is 17 residues. The V gene's germline CDR1 is MNHEY and CDR2 SMNVEV (reference sequence). CDR3 in DNA: TGTGCCAGCAGTCTCCTATTAGCGGGGGGGGTTTACAATGAGCAGTTCTTC. It translates to CASSLLLAGGVYNEQFF.

This clonotype was seen ten or more times. The chain joins TRBV28 to TRBJ2-3; either TRBD1 or TRBD2 may fit D (5 bases each). Trimming took 6 bases from V and 0 from J, leaving 16 bases between them. The CDR3 has 16 residues. Looked up from germline, CDR1 is MDHEN and CDR2 is SYDVKM. The CDR3 region has the DNA TGTGCCAGCAGCACCCCCGGGGCTTTCAGCACAGATACGCAGTATTTT. Translating gives CASSTPGAFSTDTQYF.

This clonotype was seen at least ten times. The J gene is TRBJ2-1, the V gene TRBV5-1; no reliable D call. Germline V gene data show CDR1 as SGHRS and CDR2 as YFSETQ. Trimming took 4 bases from V and 2 from J, leaving 10 bases between them. This CDR3 region has 14 residues. CDR3 sequence reads: CASSEQPPYNEQFF. As DNA, the CDR3 is TGCGCCAGCAGCGAACAGCCGCCCTACAATGAGCAGTTCTTC. The complete variable domain, with remaining parts taken from reference TRBV5-1 and TRBJ2-1, reads KAGVTQTPRYLIKTRGQQVTLSCSPISGHRSVSWYQQTPGQGLQFLFEYFSETQRNKGNFPGRFSGRQFSNSRSEMNVSTLELGDSALYLCASSEQPPYNEQFFGPGTRLTVL.

This clonotype was detected ten times or more. The chain uses TRBV6-4 and TRBJ2-7; D perhaps matches TRBD1 (6 bases). The CDR3 loop spans 15 amino acids. Trimming took off 6 bases at V and 0 bases at J, with 15 bases between the two ends. Germline CDR1 reads MRHNA; CDR2 reads SNTAGT. DNA for the CDR3: TGTGCCAGCAGACCGGGACAAAGGAGCTCCTACGAGCAGTACTTC. Amino acid sequence: CASRPGQRSSYEQYF.